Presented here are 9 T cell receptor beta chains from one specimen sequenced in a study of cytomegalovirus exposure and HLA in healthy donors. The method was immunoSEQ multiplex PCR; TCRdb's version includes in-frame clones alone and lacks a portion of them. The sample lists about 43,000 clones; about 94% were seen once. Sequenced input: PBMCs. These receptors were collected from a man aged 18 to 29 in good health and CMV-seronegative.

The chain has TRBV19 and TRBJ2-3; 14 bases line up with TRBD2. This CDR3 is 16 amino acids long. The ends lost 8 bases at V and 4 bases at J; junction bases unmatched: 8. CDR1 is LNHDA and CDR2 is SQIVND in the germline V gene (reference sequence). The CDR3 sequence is CASGLGLAGGSDTQYF. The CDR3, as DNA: TGTGCCAGTGGTCTCGGACTAGCGGGAGGATCAGATACGCAGTATTTT.

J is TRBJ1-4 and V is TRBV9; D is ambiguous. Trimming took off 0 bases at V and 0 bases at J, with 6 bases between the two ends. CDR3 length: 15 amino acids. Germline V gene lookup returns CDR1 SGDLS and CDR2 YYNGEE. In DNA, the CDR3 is TGTGCCAGCAGCGTAGGGAGGACAACTAATGAAAAACTGTTTTTT. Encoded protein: CASSVGRTTNEKLFF.

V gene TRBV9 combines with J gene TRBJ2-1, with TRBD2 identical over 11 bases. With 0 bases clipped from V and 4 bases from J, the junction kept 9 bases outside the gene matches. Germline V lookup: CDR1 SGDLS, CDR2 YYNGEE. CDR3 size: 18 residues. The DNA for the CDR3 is TGTGCCAGCAGCGTAGGGGATTATAGCGGGAGGGCATACAATGAGCAGTTCTTC. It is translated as CASSVGDYSGRAYNEQFF.

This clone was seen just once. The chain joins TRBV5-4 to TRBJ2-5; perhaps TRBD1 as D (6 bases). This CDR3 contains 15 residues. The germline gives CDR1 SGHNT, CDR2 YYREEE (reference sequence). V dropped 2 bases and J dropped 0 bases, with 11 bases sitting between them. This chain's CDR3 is CASSFQGRHQETQYF. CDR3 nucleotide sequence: TGTGCCAGCAGCTTCCAGGGGCGCCACCAAGAGACCCAGTACTTC.

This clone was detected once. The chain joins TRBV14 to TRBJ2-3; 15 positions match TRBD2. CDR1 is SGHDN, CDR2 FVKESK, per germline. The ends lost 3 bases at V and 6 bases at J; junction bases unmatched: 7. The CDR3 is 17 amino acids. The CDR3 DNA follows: TGTGCCAGCAGCCACGGGACTAGCGGGAGGTGGACGGATACGCAGTATTTT. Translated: CASSHGTSGRWTDTQYF.

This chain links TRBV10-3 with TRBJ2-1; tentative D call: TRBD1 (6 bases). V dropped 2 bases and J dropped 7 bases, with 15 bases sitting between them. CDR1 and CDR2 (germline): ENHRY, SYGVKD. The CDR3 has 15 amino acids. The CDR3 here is CAISEARGVLNEQFF. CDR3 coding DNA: TGTGCCATCAGTGAGGCCAGGGGTGTTTTGAATGAGCAGTTCTTC.

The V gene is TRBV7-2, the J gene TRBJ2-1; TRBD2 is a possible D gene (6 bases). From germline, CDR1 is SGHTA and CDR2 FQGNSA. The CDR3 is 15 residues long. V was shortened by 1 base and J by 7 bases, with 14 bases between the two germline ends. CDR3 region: CASSLDGGAWNEQFF. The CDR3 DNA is TGTGCCAGCAGCTTAGATGGCGGGGCCTGGAATGAGCAGTTCTTC.

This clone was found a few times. In DNA, the CDR3 is TGTGCCATCAGCGCAGGGAACACAGATACGCAGTATTTT. This codes for CAISAGNTDTQYF. V gene TRBV10-3 combines with J gene TRBJ2-3; D may be TRBD1 (5 bases). The CDR3 totals 13 residues. Germline values: CDR1 ENHRY, CDR2 SYGVKD. V was trimmed by 6 bases and J by 2 bases, leaving 9 bases between them.

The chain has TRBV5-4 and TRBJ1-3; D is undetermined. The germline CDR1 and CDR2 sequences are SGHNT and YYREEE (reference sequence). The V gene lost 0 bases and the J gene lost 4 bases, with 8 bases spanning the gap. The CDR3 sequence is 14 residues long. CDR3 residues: CASSLEPGGNTIYF. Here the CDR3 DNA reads TGTGCCAGCAGCTTGGAACCGGGAGGAAACACCATATATTTT.